Presented here are 21 T cell receptor beta chains from one specimen sequenced in a study of T cell repertoires in cytomegalovirus infection (dated by TCRdb to the late 2010s). Sequencing used an Illumina HiSeq 1500. TCRdb reprocessed the public reads (quality trimming at Q25 with fastp, clone calling with MiXCR) and kept in-frame beta chains. CDR3 protein sequences are deduplicated, and each keeps its most common genes and DNA. This sample gives 600,000 to 800,000 distinct CDR3 sequences in total; 20% to 25% of them show up just once. Around 7.6% of the sample is taken by the ten largest. Sequencing input: CD8+ T cells from PBMCs. These receptors originate from a human donor in good health (CMV status not recorded). Some clones in this sample may be carry-over from other donors' samples.

This clonotype was observed once. A much larger clone sits a single nucleotide away, making a read error possible. The chain recombines TRBV7-8 with TRBJ2-1; the D gene is possibly TRBD1 (5 bases). This CDR3 is 15 amino acids long. Germline V gene sequence: CDR1 SGHVS, CDR2 FQNEAQ. The CDR3 reads CANSPAGSDYNEQFF. The CDR3, as DNA: TGTGCCAACAGCCCCGCAGGGTCTGACTACAATGAGCAGTTCTTC.

CDR3 region: CASSGTGEQFF. The CDR3 DNA reads TGTGCCAGCAGTGGGACAGGGGAGCAGTTCTTC. V gene TRBV6-1 combines with J gene TRBJ2-1; 8 bases are shared with TRBD1. With 4 bases clipped from V and 10 bases from J, the junction kept 0 bases outside the gene matches. The length of the CDR3 is 11 residues. Looked up from germline, CDR1 is MNHNS and CDR2 is SASEGT.

Note on this clonotype: A much larger clone sits a single nucleotide away, making a read error possible. V usage is TRBV7-8 and J usage is TRBJ2-2, with 13 bases that match TRBD2. The germline gives CDR1 SGHVS, CDR2 FQNEAQ. CDR3 length: 15 amino acids. As DNA, the CDR3 is TGTGCCAACAGCTACGGGACTAGCGGGGCCGGGGAGCTGTTTTTT. This encodes CANSYGTSGAGELFF.

This clonotype was counted only a few times. CDR3 in amino acids: CASSGRLAGDWSYNEQFF. The DNA for the CDR3 is TGCGCCAGCAGTGGACGACTAGCGGGGGACTGGTCATACAATGAGCAGTTCTTC. V is TRBV10-1 and J is TRBJ2-1, with TRBD2 matching 12 bases. The CDR3 totals 18 residues. V shed 4 bases, J shed 4 bases, and the junction held 11 bases outside the gene matches. Germline assignment: CDR1 WNHNN and CDR2 SYGVQD (reference sequence).

In regard to this clonotype: A much larger clone differs from this one at a single base, so this may be a read error. The chain combines TRBV7-6 with TRBJ2-7; 7 positions match TRBD2. The CDR3 sequence is 17 residues long. The V gene's germline CDR1 is SGHVS and CDR2 FNYEAQ. Unmatched junction bases numbered 14, after V lost 4 bases and J lost 2 bases. CDR3 in amino acids: CASSSYPGTKETYEQYF. For the CDR3, the DNA is TGTGCCAGCAGCTCTTACCCCGGGACTAAAGAGACCTACGAGCAGTACTTC.

This clonotype was recorded a few times. The chain is built from TRBV29-1 and TRBJ2-2, with 10 bases matching TRBD1. V gave up 7 bases and J gave up 1 base; unmatched junction bases: 9. CDR1 SQVTM and CDR2 ANQGSEA come from the germline V gene. This CDR3 comprises 16 residues. CDR3 bases: TGCAGCGCCGGATGGGACAGGGGAGGGAACACCGGGGAGCTGTTTTTT. Its translation: CSAGWDRGGNTGELFF.

Many counts were recorded for this clonotype. J is TRBJ2-1 and V is TRBV7-8; TRBD1 might be the D (5 bases). The CDR3 length is 18 residues. CDR1 and CDR2 (germline): SGHVS, FQNEAQ. Trimming removed 1 base from V and 2 bases from J, with 18 bases in between. CDR3 sequence reads: CASSLVLGQGSAYNEQFF. The CDR3 DNA reads as TGTGCCAGCAGCTTAGTTCTAGGGCAGGGAAGTGCCTACAATGAGCAGTTCTTC.

In this sample, this clonotype turned up many times. CDR3 residues: CASSPTVGQGPYNEQFF. The DNA for the CDR3 is TGTGCCAGCAGCCCGACCGTCGGACAGGGGCCCTACAATGAGCAGTTCTTC. The chain links TRBV7-6 to TRBJ2-1; 9 nucleotides agree with TRBD1. Germline V gene data show CDR1 as SGHVS and CDR2 as FNYEAQ. V gave up 5 bases and J gave up 2 bases; unmatched junction bases: 10. The CDR3 spans 17 residues.

There are a few counts of this clonotype. The rearrangement joins TRBV29-1 to TRBJ2-5; D tentatively fits TRBD1 or TRBD2 (5 bases each). V lost 0 bases to trimming and J lost 13 bases, with 24 bases between them. This CDR3 region has 15 residues. Germline CDR1 and CDR2: SQVTM and ANQGSEA. DNA for the CDR3: TGCAGCGTTGAAGATGGACACGGAGGTTTCGAAGTTGGGTACTTC. This translates into CSVEDGHGGFEVGYF. The full variable domain, rest sourced from reference TRBV29-1 and TRBJ2-5, is SAVISQKPSRDICQRGTSLTIQCQVDSQVTMMFWYRQQPGQSLTLIATANQGSEATYESGFVIDKFPISRPNLTFSTLTVSNMSPEDSSIYLCSVEDGHGGFEVGYFGPGTRLLVL.

This clonotype was seen only a few times. The chain joins TRBV20-1 to TRBJ2-3, with 9 nucleotides matching TRBD1. Germline CDR1 reads DFQATT; CDR2 reads SNEGSKA (reference sequence). V shed 0 bases, J shed 5 bases, and the junction held 9 bases outside the gene matches. This CDR3 comprises 16 residues. CDR3 loop: CSARETGTGPGDTQYF. The CDR3 DNA reads as TGCAGTGCTAGAGAAACCGGGACAGGGCCGGGAGATACGCAGTATTTT.

This chain links TRBV7-8 with TRBJ1-5; D is ambiguous. In germline, CDR1 is SGHVS, CDR2 FQNEAQ. V lost 4 bases and J lost 6, with 13 bases in between. CDR3 length: 14 amino acids. The CDR3 sequence is CASSSWVGAQPQHF. The CDR3 DNA reads TGTGCCAGCAGCTCCTGGGTGGGAGCTCAGCCCCAGCATTTT.

Ten or more counts support this clonotype. The V call is TRBV12-3 or TRBV12-4, the J call TRBJ2-1; weak D call: TRBD1 (6 bases). Trimming left V 1 base short and J 10 bases short, with 11 bases between. The CDR3 spans 13 residues. This CDR3 reads CASSLGGRGEQFF. CDR3 sequence (DNA): TGTGCCAGCAGTTTAGGGGGGCGTGGAGAGCAGTTCTTC.

In its sample, this clonotype was seen a few times. This rearrangement joins TRBV10-3 to TRBJ2-3; D is ambiguous. This CDR3 has 13 amino acids. The germline CDR1 and CDR2 sequences are ENHRY and SYGVKD. The V end was cut by 2 bases, the J end by 5 bases, with 8 bases between. The CDR3 DNA sequence: TGTGCCATCAGTGAGGACCGGAAAGATACGCAGTATTTT. It is translated as CAISEDRKDTQYF.

With respect to this clonotype: This could be a read error, since a much larger clone is one nucleotide away. The CDR3 DNA is TGTGCCAGCAGCTTAGCCGGGACGAACGGAAATGAGCAGTTCTTC. Protein sequence: CASSLAGTNGNEQFF. This chain links TRBV7-3 with TRBJ2-1; D assignment may be TRBD1 or TRBD2 (5 bases each). Trimming cost V 2 bases and J 7 bases, with 15 bases left between them. CDR3 size: 15 residues. Looked up from germline, CDR1 is SGHTA and CDR2 is FQGTGA.

The chain has TRBV4-2 and TRBJ1-2; the D gene is possibly TRBD1 (6 bases). Germline CDR1 LGHNA, CDR2 YNFKEQ. This CDR3 comprises 13 residues. Trimming pared 0 bases from V and 8 bases from J, leaving 10 bases between. The CDR3 loop is CASSQETGKGYTF. CDR3 DNA sequence: TGTGCCAGCAGCCAAGAAACAGGGAAAGGCTACACCTTC.

This clonotype has just a few counts. The chain has TRBV20-1 and TRBJ1-6; unclear D gene. The CDR3 has 13 amino acids. Germline CDR1 is DFQATT and CDR2 is SNEGSKA (reference sequence). Trimming left V 2 bases short and J 11 bases short, with 13 bases between. The CDR3, as DNA: TGCAGTGCTAGACCGGGTTTGTACCCACCCCTCCACTTT. It encodes CSARPGLYPPLHF.

This clonotype was seen repeatedly, ten times or more. The CDR3 nucleotides read TGTGCTAGTGGCTTCAACACAGATACGCAGTATTTT. Residues: CASGFNTDTQYF. The gene calls are TRBV12-5 and TRBJ2-3; D unclear. V shed 6 bases and J shed 2 bases, with 6 bases lying between them. Germline loops: CDR1 LGHNT, CDR2 FRNRAP. The CDR3 is 12 amino acids.

This clonotype came up many times. The chain is built from TRBV12-3 or TRBV12-4 and TRBJ2-3, with D possibly being TRBD2 (5 bases). V lost 6 bases and J 2 bases, leaving 15 bases between the germline ends. CDR3 length: 15 residues. CDR3 sequence: CASSPEGPDTDTQYF. The CDR3 DNA reads TGTGCCAGCAGCCCAGAGGGCCCCGACACAGATACGCAGTATTTT.

This clonotype was picked up a small number of times. The V and J genes are TRBV7-9 and TRBJ1-1; no definite D call. Germline V gene data show CDR1 as SEHNR and CDR2 as FQNEAQ (reference sequence). Trimming removed 5 bases at V and 6 bases at J, with 7 bases between. The CDR3 is 11 amino acids. CDR3: CASSRESEAFF. CDR3 nucleotide sequence: TGTGCCAGCAGCCGGGAGTCTGAAGCTTTCTTT.

The genes are TRBV28 and TRBJ1-2; 11 nucleotides align to TRBD1. The CDR3 consists of 17 residues. The germline V gene encodes CDR1 MDHEN and CDR2 SYDVKM. The J segment lost 3 bases and the V segment lost 4 bases, leaving 10 bases of the junction unmatched. CDR3 in amino acids: CASSWERTGGGYYGYTF. Written as DNA, the CDR3 is TGTGCCAGCAGTTGGGAGAGGACAGGGGGCGGGTACTATGGCTACACCTTC.

This clonotype was counted many times. V and J are TRBV6-2 or TRBV6-3 and TRBJ1-5; TRBD1 is a possible D gene (6 bases). Germline V CDR1 and CDR2: MNHEY, SVGEGT. The CDR3 contains 15 residues. The V end lost 4 bases, the J end lost 4 bases, and 14 bases lay between the germline ends. The DNA of the CDR3 is TGTGCCAGCAGTTCTCTCCGGGACACAAATCAGCCCCAGCATTTT. Translated, it gives CASSSLRDTNQPQHF.